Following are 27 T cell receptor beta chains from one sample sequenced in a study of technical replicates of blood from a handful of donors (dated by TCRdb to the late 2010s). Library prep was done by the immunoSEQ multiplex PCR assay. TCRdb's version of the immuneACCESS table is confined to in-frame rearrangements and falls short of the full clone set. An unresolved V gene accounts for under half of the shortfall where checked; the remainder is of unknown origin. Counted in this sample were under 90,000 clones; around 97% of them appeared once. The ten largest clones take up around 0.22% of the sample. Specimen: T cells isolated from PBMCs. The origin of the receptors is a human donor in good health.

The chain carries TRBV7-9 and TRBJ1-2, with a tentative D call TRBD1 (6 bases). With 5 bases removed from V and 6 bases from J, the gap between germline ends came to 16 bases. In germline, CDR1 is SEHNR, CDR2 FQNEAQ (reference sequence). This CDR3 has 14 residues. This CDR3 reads CASSPAVSGDGYTF. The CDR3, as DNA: TGTGCCAGCAGCCCCGCTGTTTCAGGGGATGGCTACACCTTC.

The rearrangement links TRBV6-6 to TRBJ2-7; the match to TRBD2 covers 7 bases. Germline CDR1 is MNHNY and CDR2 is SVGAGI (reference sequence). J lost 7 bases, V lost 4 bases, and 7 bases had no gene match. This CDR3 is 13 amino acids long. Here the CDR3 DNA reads TGTGCCAGCAGTTGGGAGGGGACGGAGGAGCAGTACTTC. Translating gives CASSWEGTEEQYF.

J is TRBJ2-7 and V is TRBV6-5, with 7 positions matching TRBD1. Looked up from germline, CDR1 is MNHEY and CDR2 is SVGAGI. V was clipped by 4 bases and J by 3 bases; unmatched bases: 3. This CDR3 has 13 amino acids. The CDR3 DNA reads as TGTGCCAGCAGTTTGGCAGGGGGCTACGAGCAGTACTTC. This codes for CASSLAGGYEQYF.

The DNA for the CDR3 is TGTGCCAGCAGCTTAGAGCTCGACAGCCTGGGATATCAGCCCCAGCATTTT. Translated, it gives CASSLELDSLGYQPQHF. The genes are TRBV7-9 and TRBJ1-5; perhaps TRBD1 as D (5 bases). The CDR3 consists of 17 residues. V dropped 1 base and J dropped 5 bases, with 18 bases sitting between them. CDR1 and CDR2 from the germline V gene are SEHNR and FQNEAQ (reference sequence).

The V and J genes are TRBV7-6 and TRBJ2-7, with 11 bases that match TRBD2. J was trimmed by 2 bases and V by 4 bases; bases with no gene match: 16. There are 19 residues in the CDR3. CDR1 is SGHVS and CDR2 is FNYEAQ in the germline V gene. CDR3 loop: CASSSRGGGTSGKPYEQYF. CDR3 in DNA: TGTGCCAGCAGCTCAAGGGGAGGCGGGACTAGCGGAAAACCCTACGAGCAGTACTTC.

The CDR3: CASRSNRGGWNGELFF. For the CDR3, the DNA is TGTGCCAGCAGGAGCAACAGGGGGGGTTGGAACGGGGAGCTGTTTTTT. This rearrangement joins TRBV7-2 to TRBJ2-2; D perhaps matches TRBD1 (8 bases). The V gene lost 6 bases and the J gene lost 7 bases, with 21 bases spanning the gap. CDR1 and CDR2 (germline): SGHTA, FQGNSA. The CDR3 has 16 amino acids.

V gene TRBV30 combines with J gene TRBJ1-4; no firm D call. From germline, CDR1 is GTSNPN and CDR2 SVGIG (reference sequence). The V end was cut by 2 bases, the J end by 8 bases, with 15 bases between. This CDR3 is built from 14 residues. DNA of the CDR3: TGTGCCTGGAGTAAGGAGTCAGAGGGCGAAAAACTGTTTTTT. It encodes CAWSKESEGEKLFF.

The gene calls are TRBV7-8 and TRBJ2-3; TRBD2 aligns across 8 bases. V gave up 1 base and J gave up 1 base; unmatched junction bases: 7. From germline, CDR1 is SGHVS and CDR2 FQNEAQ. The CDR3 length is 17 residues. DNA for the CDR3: TGTGCCAGCAGCTTAGTAAGGACTAGCCGCCGCACAGATACGCAGTATTTT. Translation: CASSLVRTSRRTDTQYF. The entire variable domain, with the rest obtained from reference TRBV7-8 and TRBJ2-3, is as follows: GAGVSQSPRYKVAKRGQDVALRCDPISGHVSLFWYQQALGQGPEFLTYFQNEAQLDKSGLPSDRFFAERPEGSVSTLKIQRTQQEDSAVYLCASSLVRTSRRTDTQYFGPGTRLTVL.

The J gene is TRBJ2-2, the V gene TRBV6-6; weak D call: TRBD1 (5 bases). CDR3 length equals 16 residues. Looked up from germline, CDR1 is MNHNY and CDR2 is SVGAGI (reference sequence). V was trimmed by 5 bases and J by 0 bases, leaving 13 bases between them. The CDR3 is CASSHLDSTNTGELFF. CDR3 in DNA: TGTGCCAGCAGTCATCTTGACAGCACGAACACCGGGGAGCTGTTTTTT.

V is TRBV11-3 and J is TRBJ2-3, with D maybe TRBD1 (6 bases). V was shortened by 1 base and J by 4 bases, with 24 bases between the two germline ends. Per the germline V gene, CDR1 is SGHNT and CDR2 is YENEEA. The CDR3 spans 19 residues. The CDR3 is CASSLGGRLLRGFSDTQYF. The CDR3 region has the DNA TGTGCCAGCAGCTTAGGGGGCCGACTGCTAAGGGGGTTTTCAGATACGCAGTATTTT.

The CDR3 region is CSARGGLAGGIDEQYF. The CDR3 coding sequence is TGCAGCGCCAGAGGGGGACTAGCGGGGGGGATCGACGAGCAGTACTTC. The V call is TRBV29-1, the J call TRBJ2-7; TRBD2 aligns across 16 bases. Trimming took 7 bases from V and 5 from J; bases not matched to a gene: 11. The germline gives CDR1 SQVTM, CDR2 ANQGSEA. The CDR3 length is 16 residues.

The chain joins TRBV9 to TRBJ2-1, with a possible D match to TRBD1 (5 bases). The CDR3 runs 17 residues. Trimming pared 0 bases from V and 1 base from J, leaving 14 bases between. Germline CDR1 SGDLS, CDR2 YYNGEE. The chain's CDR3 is CASSVAIRVTSYNEQFF. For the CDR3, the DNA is TGTGCCAGCAGCGTAGCCATCAGGGTAACATCCTACAATGAGCAGTTCTTC.

In nucleotides, the CDR3 is TGTGCCAGTAGTTCCCCGCTAGGGGCTAGCGGGGGGACCTACAATGAGCAGTTCTTC. Translation gives CASSSPLGASGGTYNEQFF. This rearrangement joins TRBV19 to TRBJ2-1, with TRBD2 matching over 11 bases. This CDR3 has 19 amino acids. From germline, CDR1 is LNHDA and CDR2 SQIVND (reference sequence). V gave up 5 bases and J gave up 2 bases; unmatched junction bases: 14. The entire variable domain, with the rest obtained from reference TRBV19 and TRBJ2-1, is as follows: DGGITQSPKYLFRKEGQNVTLSCEQNLNHDAMYWYRQDPGQGLRLIYYSQIVNDFQKGDIAEGYSVSREKKESFPLTVTSAQKNPTAFYLCASSSPLGASGGTYNEQFFGPGTRLTVL.

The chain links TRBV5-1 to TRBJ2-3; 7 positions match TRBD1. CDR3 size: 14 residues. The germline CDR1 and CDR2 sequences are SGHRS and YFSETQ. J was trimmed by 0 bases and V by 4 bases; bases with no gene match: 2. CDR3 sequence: CASSPGQSTDTQYF. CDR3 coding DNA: TGCGCCAGCAGCCCGGGACAGAGCACAGATACGCAGTATTTT.

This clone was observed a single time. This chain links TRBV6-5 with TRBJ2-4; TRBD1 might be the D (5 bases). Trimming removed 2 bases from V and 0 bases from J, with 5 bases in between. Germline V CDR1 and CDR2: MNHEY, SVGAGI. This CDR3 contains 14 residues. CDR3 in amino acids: CASSYQGAKNIQYF. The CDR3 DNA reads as TGTGCCAGCAGTTACCAGGGAGCCAAAAACATTCAGTACTTC.

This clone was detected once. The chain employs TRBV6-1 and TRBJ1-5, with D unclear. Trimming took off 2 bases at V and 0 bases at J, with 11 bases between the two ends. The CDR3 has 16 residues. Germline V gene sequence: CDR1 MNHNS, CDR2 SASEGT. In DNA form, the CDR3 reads TGTGCCAGCAGTGAAAATAGGAGGTCTAGCAATCAGCCCCAGCATTTT. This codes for CASSENRRSSNQPQHF.

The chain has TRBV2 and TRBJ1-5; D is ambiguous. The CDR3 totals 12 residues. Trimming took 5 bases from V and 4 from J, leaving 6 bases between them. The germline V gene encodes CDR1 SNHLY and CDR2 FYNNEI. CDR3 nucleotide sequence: TGTGCCAGCAGTCCCATTAATCAGCCCCAGCATTTT. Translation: CASSPINQPQHF.

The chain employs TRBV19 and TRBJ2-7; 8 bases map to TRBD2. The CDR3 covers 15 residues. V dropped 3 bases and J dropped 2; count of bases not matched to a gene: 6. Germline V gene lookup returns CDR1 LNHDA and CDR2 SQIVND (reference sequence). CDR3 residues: CASSIFGGGTYEQYF. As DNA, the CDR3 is TGTGCCAGTAGTATTTTCGGCGGGGGGACCTACGAGCAGTACTTC.

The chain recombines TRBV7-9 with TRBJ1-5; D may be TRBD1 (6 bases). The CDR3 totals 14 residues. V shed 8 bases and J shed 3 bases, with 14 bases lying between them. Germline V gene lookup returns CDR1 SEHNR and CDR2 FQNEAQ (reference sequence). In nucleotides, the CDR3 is TGTGCCAGCTCCGGGGGGCAGTACAATCAGCCCCAGCATTTT. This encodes CASSGGQYNQPQHF.

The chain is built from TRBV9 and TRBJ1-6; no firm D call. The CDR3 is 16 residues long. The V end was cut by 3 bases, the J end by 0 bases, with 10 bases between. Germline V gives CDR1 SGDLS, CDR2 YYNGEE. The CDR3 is CASSETISSYNSPLHF. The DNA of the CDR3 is TGTGCCAGCAGCGAAACAATAAGCTCCTATAATTCACCCCTCCACTTT.

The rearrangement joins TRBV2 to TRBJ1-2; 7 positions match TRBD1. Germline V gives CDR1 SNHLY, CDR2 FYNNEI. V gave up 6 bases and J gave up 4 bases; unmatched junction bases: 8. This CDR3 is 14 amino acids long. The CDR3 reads CASSKDRNVYGYTF. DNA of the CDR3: TGTGCCAGCAGCAAGGACAGGAACGTCTATGGCTACACCTTC.

CDR3 DNA sequence: TGTGCCAGACAGACAGGGGGGAGCTCCTACGAGCAGTACTTC. Translation: CARQTGGSSYEQYF. The rearrangement joins TRBV2 to TRBJ2-7; TRBD1 agrees at 9 bases. CDR3 length: 14 residues. The germline CDR1 and CDR2 sequences are SNHLY and FYNNEI. The V and J ends lost 9 bases and 0 bases, in that order; junction bases with no gene match: 6.

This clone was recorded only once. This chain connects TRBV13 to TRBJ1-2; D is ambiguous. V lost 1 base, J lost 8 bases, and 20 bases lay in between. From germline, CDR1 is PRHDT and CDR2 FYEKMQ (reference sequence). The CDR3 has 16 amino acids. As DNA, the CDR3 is TGTGCCAGCAGCTTAGAAAAGTCGTTGAGGCACCTGGGCTACACCTTC. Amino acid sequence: CASSLEKSLRHLGYTF. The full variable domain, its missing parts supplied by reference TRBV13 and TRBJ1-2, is AAGVIQSPRHLIKEKRETATLKCYPIPRHDTVYWYQQGPGQDPQFLISFYEKMQSDKGSIPDRFSAQQFSDYHSELNMSSLELGDSALYFCASSLEKSLRHLGYTFGSGTRLTVV.

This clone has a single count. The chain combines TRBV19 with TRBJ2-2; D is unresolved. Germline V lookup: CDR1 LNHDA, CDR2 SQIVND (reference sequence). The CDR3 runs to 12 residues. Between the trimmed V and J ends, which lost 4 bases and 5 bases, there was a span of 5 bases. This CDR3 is CASSNTTGELFF. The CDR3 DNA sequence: TGTGCCAGTAGTAACACGACCGGGGAGCTGTTTTTT.

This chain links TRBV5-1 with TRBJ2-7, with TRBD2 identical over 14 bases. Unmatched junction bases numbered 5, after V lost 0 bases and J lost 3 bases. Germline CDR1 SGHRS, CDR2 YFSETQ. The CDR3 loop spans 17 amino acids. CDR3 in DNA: TGCGCCAGCAGCTTGGGGCAGGGACTAGCGGGAGACTACGAGCAGTACTTC. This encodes CASSLGQGLAGDYEQYF.

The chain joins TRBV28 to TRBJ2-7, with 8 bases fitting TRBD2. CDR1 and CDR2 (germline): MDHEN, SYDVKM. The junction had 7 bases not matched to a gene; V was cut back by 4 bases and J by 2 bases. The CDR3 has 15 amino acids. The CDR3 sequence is CASSSQRESTYEQYF. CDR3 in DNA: TGTGCCAGCAGTTCCCAGCGGGAGTCGACCTACGAGCAGTACTTC. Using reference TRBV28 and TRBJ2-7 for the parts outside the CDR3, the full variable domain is DVKVTQSSRYLVKRTGEKVFLECVQDMDHENMFWYRQDPGLGLRLIYFSYDVKMKEKGDIPEGYSVSREKKERFSLILESASTNQTSMYLCASSSQRESTYEQYFGPGTRLTVT.

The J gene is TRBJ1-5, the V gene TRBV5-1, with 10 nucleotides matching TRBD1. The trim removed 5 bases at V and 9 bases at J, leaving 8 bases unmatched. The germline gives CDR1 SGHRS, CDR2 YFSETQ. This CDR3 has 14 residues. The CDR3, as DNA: TGCGCCAGCAGGGGGACAGGGGTCCAGCGGCCCCAGCATTTT. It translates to CASRGTGVQRPQHF.